The 10 T cell receptor beta chains below were found in one sample sequenced in a study of blood T cell repertoires in COVID-19 (dated by TCRdb to 2018 to 2021). The library was generated by the immunoSEQ multiplex PCR assay. This immuneACCESS table, as held by TCRdb, lists in-frame sequences with V and J called but not all clones. Of the missing ones, under half trace to an unresolved V gene in checked studies; the others have no known cause. A total of under 300,000 clones appear in this sample, 70% to 90% of them only once. 9.5% to 12% of the sample rests with the top ten. Sequenced: peripheral blood. These receptors came from a woman in her 70s with acute or convalescent COVID-19.

This clone was detected a few times. The same CDR3 arises from other DNA sequences in this sample as well. V is TRBV5-1 and J is TRBJ1-1, with 8 bases lining up with TRBD1. Germline V CDR1 and CDR2: SGHRS, YFSETQ. V shed 2 bases, J shed 6 bases, and the junction held 6 bases outside the gene matches. This CDR3 has 14 residues. The CDR3 DNA reads as TGCGCCAGCAGCTTCGGACAGGGCGCTTCTGAAGCTTTCTTT. Amino acid sequence: CASSFGQGASEAFF.

This clone has a single count. The V call is TRBV28, the J call TRBJ2-2; the match to TRBD1 covers 11 bases. V gave up 5 bases and J gave up 8 bases; unmatched junction bases: 7. The CDR3 length is 15 residues. The germline V gene encodes CDR1 MDHEN and CDR2 SYDVKM. The CDR3 nucleotides read TGTGCCAGCAGTCACCCAGGGACAGGGGGAGGGGAGCTGTTTTTT. The encoded protein is CASSHPGTGGGELFF.

The chain combines TRBV5-1 with TRBJ2-2, with TRBD2 matching 11 bases. The trim removed 4 bases at V and 3 bases at J, leaving 8 bases unmatched. The V gene's germline CDR1 is SGHRS and CDR2 YFSETQ. This CDR3 contains 17 residues. The CDR3 nucleotides read TGCGCCAGCAGCCACTATACTAGCGGGGGTCACACCGGGGAGCTGTTTTTT. Translated, it gives CASSHYTSGGHTGELFF. The full variable domain, its missing parts supplied by reference TRBV5-1 and TRBJ2-2, is KAGVTQTPRYLIKTRGQQVTLSCSPISGHRSVSWYQQTPGQGLQFLFEYFSETQRNKGNFPGRFSGRQFSNSRSEMNVSTLELGDSALYLCASSHYTSGGHTGELFFGEGSRLTVL.

The gene calls are TRBV6-5 and TRBJ2-5; TRBD1 is a possible D gene (5 bases). This CDR3 contains 13 residues. Trimming removed 4 bases at V and 6 bases at J, with 12 bases between. The germline gives CDR1 MNHEY, CDR2 SVGAGI. CDR3 coding DNA: TGTGCCAGCAGTTCCAGGGAAAGTCAGACCCAGTACTTC. Protein: CASSSRESQTQYF.

The chain links TRBV6-2 or TRBV6-3 to TRBJ2-3; D is possibly TRBD2 (6 bases). Germline CDR1 reads MNHEY; CDR2 reads SVGEGT. V lost 2 bases, J lost 5 bases, and 20 bases lay in between. The CDR3 has 17 residues. The CDR3 nucleotides are TGTGCCAGCAGTTACCTGACGGGGGACGCTTGGGGAGATACGCAGTATTTT. It codes for CASSYLTGDAWGDTQYF.

The chain couples TRBV25-1 to TRBJ2-1, with D possibly TRBD2 on 5 matching bases. Trimming stripped 4 bases from V and 7 bases from J, with 23 bases between. Per the germline V gene, CDR1 is MGHDK and CDR2 is SYGVNS. This CDR3 spans 17 amino acids. The CDR3 coding sequence is TGTGCCAGCAGTGGGCCCCTCGGCGCCGAGCGGTGGAATGAGCAGTTCTTC. Encoded protein: CASSGPLGAERWNEQFF.

The V call is TRBV12-5, the J call TRBJ1-2; maybe TRBD1 (5 bases). CDR3 length equals 13 residues. The germline V and J ends were trimmed by 5 bases and 8 bases, with 15 bases remaining between them. CDR1 is LGHNT and CDR2 is FRNRAP in the germline V gene. The CDR3 sequence: CASGPGGRTGYTF. Written as DNA, the CDR3 is TGTGCTAGTGGTCCCGGGGGTCGTACGGGCTACACCTTC.

The rearrangement uses TRBV5-1 and TRBJ2-1; maybe TRBD1 (5 bases). The CDR3 covers 13 residues. Trimming removed 1 base from V and 9 bases from J, with 11 bases in between. Per the germline V gene, CDR1 is SGHRS and CDR2 is YFSETQ. CDR3: CASSLFRATEQFF. The DNA for the CDR3 is TGCGCCAGCAGCTTGTTCAGGGCGACTGAGCAGTTCTTC.

In its sample, this clone was seen a few times. The chain carries TRBV3-1 (or the pseudogene TRBV3-2) and TRBJ2-7; TRBD2 agrees at 7 bases. Germline values: CDR1 LGHDT, CDR2 YNNKEL (reference sequence). The CDR3 extends over 14 amino acids. With 4 bases clipped from V and 6 bases from J, the junction kept 9 bases outside the gene matches. The CDR3: CASSRGGRSIEQYF. In DNA form, the CDR3 reads TGTGCCAGCAGCCGGGGGGGGAGGTCGATCGAGCAGTACTTC.

The count of this clone is one. The chain links TRBV5-1 to TRBJ2-7, with 9 bases fitting TRBD2. Germline loops: CDR1 SGHRS, CDR2 YFSETQ. This CDR3 contains 14 residues. V gave up 4 bases and J gave up 3 bases; unmatched junction bases: 5. This CDR3 reads CASSGLAGRYEQYF. DNA of the CDR3: TGCGCCAGCAGCGGTCTAGCGGGGCGCTACGAGCAGTACTTC. Together with reference TRBV5-1 and TRBJ2-7, the CDR3 gives the full variable domain: KAGVTQTPRYLIKTRGQQVTLSCSPISGHRSVSWYQQTPGQGLQFLFEYFSETQRNKGNFPGRFSGRQFSNSRSEMNVSTLELGDSALYLCASSGLAGRYEQYFGPGTRLTVT.